A selection of T cell receptor beta chains follows, all from one sample in a study of T-cell reconstitution after alpha-beta-depleted transplantation in children. TCRdb passed the PCR reads through MiXCR, listing each CDR3 protein once. The sample lists around 190,000 distinct CDR3 sequences, under 8.5% occurring once. Source: PBMCs, taken before TCRalphabeta/CD19-depleted stem cell transplant. The receptors were gathered from a boy younger than 10 with acute lymphoblastic leukemia, due to receive a stem cell transplant. CDR3s include the opening cysteine and the closing phenylalanine or tryptophan. Fields, in order: clone size, V gene, J gene, CDR3 protein. Clone size is shown for a subset of rows, as once, few, many or a class of expanded clone.

many	TRBV20-1	TRBJ1-2	CSARDRTQGLYGYTF
many	TRBV3-1	TRBJ2-7	CASSQGLAGIRNEQYF
NA	TRBV3-1	TRBJ1-1	CASSQSDSASEAFF
NA	TRBV20-1	TRBJ2-1	CSARLPLYNEQFF
many	TRBV20-1	TRBJ1-2	CSARQGSGYTF
many	TRBV29-1	TRBJ2-1	CSVPDSTEQFF
NA	TRBV27	TRBJ2-3	CASSPDKGLTDTQYF
many	TRBV29-1	TRBJ2-3	CSSGGASSTDTQYF
NA	TRBV27	TRBJ2-1	CASSKFRDRGYNEQFF
few	TRBV5-1	TRBJ2-1	CASSRSGGPRNEQFF
NA	TRBV7-9	TRBJ1-2	CASSLEGGVYGYTF
NA	TRBV5-1	TRBJ2-5	CASSLDGGETQYF
many	TRBV7-2	TRBJ2-2	CASSLGRTGELFF
NA	TRBV28	TRBJ1-6	CASTPDRRFSYNSPLHF
few	TRBV28	TRBJ2-7	CASSYGFSSYEQYF
many	TRBV5-5	TRBJ1-4	CASSLRTYVNEKLFF
few	TRBV7-2	TRBJ2-3	CASSLNSPSTDTQYF
NA	TRBV7-9	TRBJ2-7	CASSLSEYEQYF
many	TRBV9	TRBJ2-1	CASNDGVSSYNEQFF
many	TRBV20-1	TRBJ2-1	CSARDSPYNEQFF
many	TRBV28	TRBJ2-7	CASTQGGAVYEQYF
few	TRBV3-1	TRBJ1-5	CASSQNSLQPQHF
few	TRBV5-1	TRBJ1-2	CASSPWGAGANYGYTF
NA	TRBV24-1	TRBJ2-2	CATSGGGELFF
few	TRBV25-1	TRBJ2-2	CASSEYSGVAGELFF
many	TRBV7-2	TRBJ2-6	CASSFLGVGANVLTF
few	TRBV15	TRBJ2-2	CATSRGGWDLQTGELFF
few	TRBV5-1	TRBJ1-2	CASRQGRRPIHGYTF
many	TRBV12-3/TRBV12-4	TRBJ1-1	CASTRQVLNTEAFF
many	TRBV15	TRBJ1-1	CATKPREGVAEAFF
few	TRBV4-3	TRBJ1-1	CASSLLVSDTEAFF
many	TRBV18	TRBJ2-3	CASSPPPASIDTQYF
many	TRBV6-1	TRBJ1-2	CASREDSHYGYTF
few	TRBV5-1	TRBJ1-4	CASSLQGRSEKLFF
NA	TRBV18	TRBJ1-2	CASSPGTGAGYTF
NA	TRBV2	TRBJ2-7	CASKAEAGINYEQYF
many	TRBV11-3	TRBJ2-1	CASSSSGTNVEQFF
NA	TRBV5-6	TRBJ1-2	CASSSPPGKQSAYGYTF
many	TRBV11-3	TRBJ2-1	CASSFLRPSGSSYNEQFF
many	TRBV28	TRBJ1-2	CASTSQLTPNGYTF
NA	TRBV7-9	TRBJ2-7	CASSPTASGVYEQYF
NA	TRBV21-1	TRBJ1-4	CASSDKTGVNEKLFF
many	TRBV10-2	TRBJ2-7	CASSHDEQYF
many	TRBV28	TRBJ2-1	CASSQDGGFNEQFF
few	TRBV20-1	TRBJ1-5	CSASTGAPKPQHF